This entry lists 28 T cell receptor beta chains sequenced from one sample in a study of control samples from healthy donors and cancer patients. Here immunoSEQ multiplex PCR was the method, and the copy in TCRdb shows in-frame clones only, minus some. The sample shows 60,000 to 75,000 clones, around 87% of them seen only once. Sequenced sample: PBMCs. The receptor source for this set is a woman between 45 and 60 years old with head and neck cancer.

The chain combines TRBV28 with TRBJ2-1; TRBD2 matches at 11 bases. J gave up 8 bases and V 4 bases, and 7 bases lay outside the gene matches. This CDR3 region has 15 residues. Germline V CDR1 and CDR2: MDHEN, SYDVKM. Here the CDR3 reads CASSSRLAGTDEQFF. The CDR3 DNA reads TGTGCCAGCAGTTCCCGACTAGCGGGGACCGATGAGCAGTTCTTC.

The chain employs TRBV5-1 and TRBJ1-1; tentative D call: TRBD1 (6 bases). This CDR3 contains 18 residues. Germline V gives CDR1 SGHRS, CDR2 YFSETQ. The V and J ends lost 0 bases and 1 base respectively, with 19 bases between them. This CDR3 reads CASSLARSGGAWNTEAFF. The CDR3 DNA reads as TGCGCCAGCAGCTTGGCCCGCTCGGGGGGCGCTTGGAACACTGAAGCTTTCTTT.

The rearrangement joins TRBV13 to TRBJ1-1, with TRBD1 matching over 8 bases. CDR1 PRHDT and CDR2 FYEKMQ come from the germline V gene (reference sequence). V was pared by 3 bases and J by 3 bases, with 15 bases of the junction left unmatched. The CDR3 length is 18 residues. CDR3 loop: CASSFRIIRQGMDTEAFF. The CDR3 DNA reads as TGTGCCAGCAGCTTTAGAATAATAAGACAGGGGATGGACACTGAAGCTTTCTTT.

This clone appeared a few times. Additional DNA sequences in this sample encode the identical CDR3. The chain is built from TRBV27 and TRBJ2-7; 9 bases map to TRBD1. This CDR3 comprises 14 residues. J was trimmed by 4 bases and V by 5 bases; bases with no gene match: 6. Germline CDR1 is MNHEY and CDR2 is SMNVEV (reference sequence). The CDR3 sequence is CASSIRDRDYEQYF. As DNA, the CDR3 is TGTGCCAGCAGTATTCGGGACAGGGATTACGAGCAGTACTTC.

This chain's CDR3 is CASSSDRGFVQYF. The CDR3 coding sequence is TGTGCCAGCAGCTCCGACCGGGGATTTGTTCAGTACTTC. The V gene is TRBV7-2, the J gene TRBJ2-7, with D possibly TRBD2 on 5 matching bases. Trimming removed 4 bases from V and 10 bases from J, with 17 bases in between. Per the germline V gene, CDR1 is SGHTA and CDR2 is FQGNSA. This CDR3 is built from 13 residues.

The V call is TRBV9, the J call TRBJ1-4, with TRBD1 as a possible D gene (6 bases). The germline V and J ends were trimmed by 4 bases and 8 bases, with 18 bases remaining between them. CDR1 is SGDLS and CDR2 is YYNGEE in the germline V gene. The CDR3 is 15 amino acids. The CDR3 here is CASSPTMTGGEKLFF. The CDR3 nucleotides are TGTGCCAGCAGCCCGACCATGACAGGCGGAGAAAAACTGTTTTTT.

The chain has TRBV13 and TRBJ1-5; 11 positions match TRBD1. CDR3 size: 21 residues. CDR1 is PRHDT and CDR2 is FYEKMQ in the germline V gene (reference sequence). The junction had 26 bases not matched to a gene; V was cut back by 6 bases and J by 7 bases. The CDR3 region has the DNA TGTGCCAGCAGTTCACCGGGACAGGGGGGACGAGAAGACATTCAAGCACAGCCCCAGCATTTT. As protein: CASSSPGQGGREDIQAQPQHF.

The chain employs TRBV28 and TRBJ1-3; tentative D call: TRBD1 (6 bases). The CDR3 totals 17 residues. Trimming left V 4 bases short and J 4 bases short, with 20 bases between. The germline gives CDR1 MDHEN, CDR2 SYDVKM. The CDR3 DNA reads TGTGCCAGCAGTTCATCCTTTCACAGGGTGGGAGGAAACACCATATATTTT. Translation gives CASSSSFHRVGGNTIYF.

The gene calls are TRBV9 and TRBJ2-6, with a tentative D call TRBD2 (6 bases). V lost 3 bases to trimming and J lost 2 bases, with 12 bases between them. This CDR3 comprises 16 residues. Germline CDR1 SGDLS, CDR2 YYNGEE. The CDR3 protein is CASSATSSPGANVLTF. Written as DNA, the CDR3 is TGTGCCAGCAGCGCTACTAGCTCCCCTGGGGCCAACGTCCTGACTTTC.

This clone came up once. The chain links TRBV20-1 to TRBJ1-1; D remains unclear. The germline V gene encodes CDR1 DFQATT and CDR2 SNEGSKA (reference sequence). The ends were cut back, 3 bases at V and 1 base at J, with 12 bases in the middle. This CDR3 region has 14 residues. The CDR3 loop reads CSASVPTGNTEAFF. In DNA, the CDR3 is TGCAGTGCTAGTGTACCAACGGGGAACACTGAAGCTTTCTTT.

This clone occurred once. The chain couples TRBV5-1 to TRBJ2-2, with 9 bases matching TRBD1. In germline, CDR1 is SGHRS, CDR2 YFSETQ. V lost 4 bases, J lost 5 bases, and 6 bases stayed unmatched. The CDR3 length is 15 residues. The CDR3 sequence is CASSTGQGGTGELFF. CDR3 nucleotides: TGCGCCAGCAGCACGGGACAGGGAGGAACCGGGGAGCTGTTTTTT.

Notes on this clone: Relative to the germline gene, one junction end is altered; a read error may explain this. The rearrangement uses TRBV6-1 and TRBJ2-1; 10 bases fit TRBD2. Per the germline V gene, CDR1 is MNHNS and CDR2 is SASEGT. The CDR3 consists of 13 residues. CDR3 bases: TGTGCCAGCAGTGAATTTAAAGCGGGGGGGTCTATCTTC. Its translation is CASSEFKAGGSIF.

The CDR3 DNA sequence: TGTGCCATCAGCCCGACAGGAAGCAATCAGCCCCAGCATTTT. It is translated as CAISPTGSNQPQHF. J is TRBJ1-5 and V is TRBV10-3; D may be TRBD1 (6 bases). This CDR3 contains 14 residues. Per germline, CDR1 ENHRY and CDR2 SYGVKD. The V gene lost 6 bases and the J gene lost 1 base, with 10 bases spanning the gap.

As concerns this clone: The same CDR3 can be traced to other DNA sequences in this sample. The chain uses TRBV4-2 and TRBJ1-5; TRBD1 matches 9 bases. Germline CDR1 LGHNA, CDR2 YNFKEQ. With V trimmed by 4 bases and J by 5 bases, 6 bases remained unmatched. The CDR3 is 15 amino acids. CDR3 residues: CASSRTGGADQPQHF. CDR3 nucleotide sequence: TGTGCCAGCAGCCGTACAGGGGGCGCGGATCAGCCCCAGCATTTT.

This clone was seen at least ten times. The V and J genes are TRBV5-1 and TRBJ1-2; tentatively, D is TRBD1 (5 bases). V was pared by 4 bases and J by 2 bases, with 12 bases between. This CDR3 has 14 residues. Germline loops: CDR1 SGHRS, CDR2 YFSETQ. CDR3 DNA sequence: TGCGCCAGCAGCCGCTCGGGGGGGAACTATGGCTACACCTTC. It translates to CASSRSGGNYGYTF.

This chain joins TRBV30 and TRBJ1-1, with no clear D. Germline V gives CDR1 GTSNPN, CDR2 SVGIG (reference sequence). Trimming pared 3 bases from V and 0 bases from J, leaving 17 bases between. The CDR3 spans 16 residues. Here the CDR3 DNA reads TGTGCCTGGAGCCCTTCGCATCGGTTCATGAACACTGAAGCTTTCTTT. This gives the protein CAWSPSHRFMNTEAFF. Full variable domain (remainder filled in from reference TRBV30 and TRBJ1-1): SQTIHQWPATLVQPVGSPLSLECTVEGTSNPNLYWYRQAAGRGLQLLFYSVGIGQISSEVPQNLSASRPQDRQFILSSKKLLLSDSGFYLCAWSPSHRFMNTEAFFGQGTRLTVV.

This clone was picked up one time. The chain uses TRBV10-3 and TRBJ2-1, with D uncertain. V lost 7 bases and J 10 bases, leaving 23 bases between the germline ends. This CDR3 is 15 amino acids long. Per germline, CDR1 ENHRY and CDR2 SYGVKD. The CDR3 is CAITLGLGAPAEQFF. DNA of the CDR3: TGTGCCATCACTCTTGGGTTAGGCGCCCCGGCAGAGCAGTTCTTC.

This clone has only one observation. CDR3 nucleotides: TGTGCCAGCAGCTTATCGCCAGGGGCGTACGAGCAGTACTTC. It encodes CASSLSPGAYEQYF. The V gene is TRBV7-8, the J gene TRBJ2-7, with D maybe TRBD1 (6 bases). The germline CDR1 and CDR2 sequences are SGHVS and FQNEAQ. The germline V and J ends were trimmed by 2 bases and 4 bases, with 12 bases remaining between them. The CDR3 loop spans 14 amino acids. Based on the CDR3 plus reference TRBV7-8 and TRBJ2-7, the full variable domain is GAGVSQSPRYKVAKRGQDVALRCDPISGHVSLFWYQQALGQGPEFLTYFQNEAQLDKSGLPSDRFFAERPEGSVSTLKIQRTQQEDSAVYLCASSLSPGAYEQYFGPGTRLTVT.

The chain uses TRBV6-5 and TRBJ1-6, with 8 positions matching TRBD1. This CDR3 comprises 15 residues. The junction had 8 bases not matched to a gene; V was cut back by 4 bases and J by 9 bases. Germline CDR1 reads MNHEY; CDR2 reads SVGAGI. CDR3 region: CASSSLRGRGSPLHF. The CDR3, as DNA: TGTGCCAGCAGTTCCCTCAGGGGGCGAGGTTCACCCCTCCACTTT.

The gene calls are TRBV11-2 and TRBJ2-1, with 7 bases matching TRBD1. Germline CDR1 reads SGHAT; CDR2 reads FQNNGV. The CDR3 covers 15 residues. The V and J ends lost 5 bases and 4 bases, in that order; junction bases with no gene match: 8. The CDR3 DNA reads TGTGCCAGCAGCCTTGCCGGGACAGCTTACAATGAGCAGTTCTTC. Translating gives CASSLAGTAYNEQFF.

J is TRBJ1-2 and V is TRBV28, with 7 bases fitting TRBD1. The V and J ends lost 2 bases and 8 bases, in that order; junction bases with no gene match: 11. Germline-derived CDR1 and CDR2 are MDHEN and SYDVKM. This CDR3 is built from 15 residues. The CDR3 nucleotides read TGTGCCAGCAGTTTAGAACAATCGACAGGGAGAGGCTACACCTTC. Translating it yields CASSLEQSTGRGYTF.

DNA for the CDR3: TGTGCCAGCTCACCACAGGGGGCCGGCAATAATTCACCCCTCCACTTT. Protein: CASSPQGAGNNSPLHF. This chain connects TRBV18 to TRBJ1-6; 7 bases fit TRBD1. The germline V gene has CDR1 KGHSH and CDR2 LQKENI. V lost 1 base, J lost 5 bases, and 5 bases stayed unmatched. CDR3 length: 16 amino acids.

CDR3 amino acids: CASSLGQVSNQPQHF. CDR3 in DNA: TGTGCCAGCAGTTTGGGGCAGGTTAGCAATCAGCCCCAGCATTTT. The chain joins TRBV28 to TRBJ1-5, with a weak D call TRBD1 (5 bases). Looked up from germline, CDR1 is MDHEN and CDR2 is SYDVKM. Trimming pared 3 bases from V and 0 bases from J, leaving 9 bases between. The CDR3 sequence is 15 residues long.

The chain joins TRBV12-5 to TRBJ2-3; D may be TRBD1 (6 bases). The CDR3 sequence is 15 residues long. Trimming cost V 7 bases and J 1 base, with 15 bases left between them. Germline-derived CDR1 and CDR2 are LGHNT and FRNRAP. CDR3 in amino acids: CASAPGVFGTDTQYF. The CDR3 DNA sequence: TGTGCTAGTGCACCAGGGGTATTCGGCACAGATACGCAGTATTTT. The full variable domain, rest sourced from reference TRBV12-5 and TRBJ2-3, is DARVTQTPRHKVTEMGQEVTMRCQPILGHNTVFWYRQTMMQGLELLAYFRNRAPLDDSGMPKDRFSAEMPDATLATLKIQPSEPRDSAVYFCASAPGVFGTDTQYFGPGTRLTVL.

The chain joins TRBV7-8 to TRBJ1-6; D unresolved. This CDR3 spans 18 amino acids. Germline V gives CDR1 SGHVS, CDR2 FQNEAQ. V dropped 1 base and J dropped 7 bases, with 20 bases sitting between them. The CDR3 region is CASSLDGEGGLINSPLHF. The CDR3 DNA reads TGTGCCAGCAGCTTAGATGGAGAGGGCGGACTGATCAATTCACCCCTCCACTTT.

V is TRBV18 and J is TRBJ2-7; the D is unclear. Germline assignment: CDR1 KGHSH and CDR2 LQKENI. V shed 4 bases and J shed 7 bases, with 23 bases lying between them. The CDR3 has 16 amino acids. The chain's CDR3 is CASSLALRGSDWEQYF. In nucleotides, the CDR3 is TGTGCCAGCTCACTGGCCCTTCGAGGTTCTGACTGGGAGCAGTACTTC.

V is TRBV5-4 and J is TRBJ2-1, with a tentative D call TRBD2 (5 bases). The CDR3 contains 13 residues. V lost 2 bases to trimming and J lost 12 bases, with 15 bases between them. CDR1 SGHNT and CDR2 YYREEE come from the germline V gene (reference sequence). CDR3 sequence: CASSLPRSGGQFF. As DNA, the CDR3 is TGTGCCAGCAGCTTACCGAGAAGTGGAGGGCAGTTCTTC.

The chain uses TRBV30 and TRBJ2-1; TRBD1 agrees at 9 bases. The CDR3 runs 15 residues. V trimming: 3 bases; J trimming: 3 bases; junction bases outside the gene matches: 6. Germline V gene sequence: CDR1 GTSNPN, CDR2 SVGIG (reference sequence). This CDR3 is CAWRRDRGVYNEQFF. The CDR3 DNA reads as TGTGCCTGGAGGAGAGACAGGGGGGTCTACAATGAGCAGTTCTTC.